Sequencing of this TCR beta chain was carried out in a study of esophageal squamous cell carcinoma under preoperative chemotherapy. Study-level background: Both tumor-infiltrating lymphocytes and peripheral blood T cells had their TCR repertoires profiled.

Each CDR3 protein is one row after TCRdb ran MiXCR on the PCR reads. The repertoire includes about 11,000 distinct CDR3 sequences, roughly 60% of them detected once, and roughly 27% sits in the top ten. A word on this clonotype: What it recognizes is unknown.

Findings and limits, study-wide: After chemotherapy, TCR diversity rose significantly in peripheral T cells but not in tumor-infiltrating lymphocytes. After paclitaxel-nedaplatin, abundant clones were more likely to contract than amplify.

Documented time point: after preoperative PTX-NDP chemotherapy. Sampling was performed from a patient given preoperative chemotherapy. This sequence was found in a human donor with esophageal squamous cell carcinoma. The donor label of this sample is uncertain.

The CDR3 protein is CASSGREGGPSPYNEQFF. The CDR3 DNA reads TGTGCCAGCAGTGGGAGAGAGGGGGGGCCGTCGCCCTACAATGAGCAGTTCTTC. The chain is built from TRBV6-1 and TRBJ2-1; possible D gene TRBD2, 7 bases. Germline lookup yields CDR1 MNHNS and CDR2 SASEGT. The CDR3 extends over 18 amino acids. The V end lost 4 bases, the J end lost 2 bases, and 21 bases lay between the germline ends.